The 20 T cell receptor beta chains below were found in one sample sequenced in a study of identical twins. From the 5' RACE reads, TCRdb called clonotypes with MiXCR, one entry per CDR3 protein. The table has about 100,000 distinct CDR3 sequences, 4.5% to 6.5% seen once. Input material: memory T cells sorted from blood. The receptors shown here come from a woman aged 45-59 years in good health.

The rearrangement links TRBV5-4 to TRBJ2-1; D is uncertain. The CDR3 runs to 13 residues. Germline values: CDR1 SGHNT, CDR2 YYREEE (reference sequence). Trimming cost V 6 bases and J 10 bases, with 17 bases left between them. The CDR3 loop reads CASNKSPGVEQFF. The CDR3, as DNA: TGTGCCAGCAATAAAAGTCCGGGCGTAGAGCAGTTCTTC.

This clonotype was observed at least ten times. CDR3 sequence reads: CASSLDAGGRYEQYF. As DNA, the CDR3 is TGCGCCAGCAGCTTGGATGCAGGGGGCAGGTACGAGCAGTACTTC. This chain uses TRBV5-1 with TRBJ2-7, with TRBD1 matching over 8 bases. Looked up from germline, CDR1 is SGHRS and CDR2 is YFSETQ. CDR3 length: 15 residues. The ends lost 0 bases at V and 4 bases at J; junction bases unmatched: 6.

This clonotype has a count of ten or more. The V gene is TRBV29-1, the J gene TRBJ2-1; 8 bases map to TRBD2. CDR3 length equals 14 residues. Trimming at V came to 6 bases and at J to 1 base, leaving 5 bases not matched to a gene. Germline CDR1 and CDR2: SQVTM and ANQGSEA. CDR3 nucleotide sequence: TGCAGCGTAACTAGCGGTGTTTCCTACAATGAGCAGTTCTTC. Translating gives CSVTSGVSYNEQFF.

This clonotype was counted at least ten times. The chain carries TRBV6-1 and TRBJ1-5; no reliable D call. The germline V gene encodes CDR1 MNHNS and CDR2 SASEGT. This CDR3 comprises 12 residues. V dropped 7 bases and J dropped 9 bases, with 13 bases sitting between them. Here the CDR3 reads CASNLPWGPQHF. The CDR3, as DNA: TGTGCCAGCAATCTCCCCTGGGGGCCCCAGCATTTT.

This clonotype was seen ten or more times. The V and J genes are TRBV19 and TRBJ2-3, with D maybe TRBD1 (5 bases). This CDR3 has 13 residues. The V gene lost 10 bases and the J gene lost 2 bases, with 13 bases spanning the gap. From germline, CDR1 is LNHDA and CDR2 SQIVND (reference sequence). CDR3 region: CATRQINTDTQYF. The CDR3 DNA is TGTGCCACCCGACAGATTAACACAGATACGCAGTATTTT.

This clonotype was counted a few times. The chain recombines TRBV18 with TRBJ2-7; TRBD1 is a possible D gene (6 bases). The CDR3 runs 15 residues. Germline CDR1 KGHSH, CDR2 LQKENI. The V gene lost 3 bases and the J gene lost 1 base, with 13 bases spanning the gap. The CDR3 coding sequence is TGTGCCAGCTCACCGACAGGAGGAGGTTCCTACGAGCAGTACTTC. Protein sequence: CASSPTGGGSYEQYF.

This clonotype was detected ten times or more. The J gene is TRBJ2-1, the V gene TRBV12-3 or TRBV12-4, with TRBD2 matching over 13 bases. The trim removed 5 bases at V and 8 bases at J, leaving 9 bases unmatched. This CDR3 is built from 16 residues. CDR3 in amino acids: CASSPARTSGSDEQFF. DNA of the CDR3: TGTGCCAGCAGTCCCGCCCGGACTAGCGGGAGTGATGAGCAGTTCTTC.

The V call is TRBV20-1, the J call TRBJ2-7; 7 bases are shared with TRBD2. The CDR3 is made up of 12 amino acids. After removal of 6 bases from V and 7 bases from J, the junction contained 9 bases not matched to a gene. CDR1 and CDR2 from the germline V gene are DFQATT and SNEGSKA (reference sequence). DNA of the CDR3: TGCAGTGCCCCAGGGAGGGATTGGGAGCAGTACTTC. Protein: CSAPGRDWEQYF.

This clonotype was recorded many times. The chain couples TRBV5-1 to TRBJ1-1; tentatively, D is TRBD1 (6 bases). Germline V gene sequence: CDR1 SGHRS, CDR2 YFSETQ. The CDR3 has 13 amino acids. The V end lost 4 bases, the J end lost 4 bases, and 11 bases lay between the germline ends. CDR3 in amino acids: CASSQEGGTEAFF. The CDR3 bases are TGCGCCAGCAGCCAAGAGGGGGGCACTGAAGCTTTCTTT.

This clonotype has more than one count but fewer than ten. The rearrangement links TRBV6-2 or TRBV6-3 to TRBJ2-2; 10 bases align to TRBD2. Trimming took 9 bases from V and 2 from J; bases not matched to a gene: 6. Germline V gives CDR1 MNHEY, CDR2 SVGEGT. This CDR3 is 15 amino acids long. The chain's CDR3 is CASLAGGINTGELFF. For the CDR3, the DNA is TGTGCCAGTTTAGCGGGAGGAATAAACACCGGGGAGCTGTTTTTT.

This clonotype was counted between two and nine times. The chain is built from TRBV7-9 and TRBJ1-4; D not resolved. The CDR3 extends over 15 amino acids. The germline CDR1 and CDR2 sequences are SEHNR and FQNEAQ (reference sequence). The germline V and J ends were trimmed by 2 bases and 6 bases, with 13 bases remaining between them. The CDR3 region is CASSLRGDDYEKLFF. Here the CDR3 DNA reads TGTGCCAGCAGCTTACGTGGGGATGACTATGAAAAACTGTTTTTT.

This clonotype was observed many times. The chain recombines TRBV10-2 with TRBJ2-2, with TRBD2 identical over 9 bases. CDR3 length: 15 amino acids. J gave up 3 bases and V 4 bases, and 3 bases lay outside the gene matches. Germline V CDR1 and CDR2: WSHSY, SAAADI. The DNA for the CDR3 is TGCGCCAGCAGTGGACTAGCGGAACACACCGGGGAGCTGTTTTTT. This codes for CASSGLAEHTGELFF.

This clonotype occurred many times. The chain links TRBV5-1 to TRBJ2-7; TRBD1 is a possible D gene (6 bases). The CDR3 contains 15 residues. Looked up from germline, CDR1 is SGHRS and CDR2 is YFSETQ. Deletions cut 3 bases from V and 1 base from J, with 14 bases between. DNA for the CDR3: TGCGCCAGCAGCTGGGGGCCTCTGAGTTCCTACGAGCAGTACGTC. It specifies CASSWGPLSSYEQYV.

The chain uses TRBV4-1 and TRBJ2-1, with a weak D call TRBD2 (6 bases). The V end lost 5 bases, the J end lost 8 bases, and 25 bases lay between the germline ends. Germline CDR1 MGHRA, CDR2 YSYEKL. The CDR3 contains 17 residues. The CDR3, as DNA: TGCGCCAGCAGCAACCTCCTAAGGAGGCGGGAAGTGGATGAGCAGTTCTTC. Protein: CASSNLLRRREVDEQFF.

This clonotype was detected ten times or more. This rearrangement joins TRBV12-3 or TRBV12-4 to TRBJ2-1, with 7 nucleotides matching TRBD1. The CDR3 consists of 15 residues. The V and J ends lost 6 bases and 6 bases, in that order; junction bases with no gene match: 11. CDR3 coding DNA: TGTGCCAGCAGCTTGAGGGGGCTTGAAGGCAATGAGCAGTTCTTC. It translates to CASSLRGLEGNEQFF.

This clonotype was seen ten or more times. J is TRBJ1-4 and V is TRBV20-1; 12 bases fit TRBD1. The CDR3 is 13 residues long. The germline gives CDR1 DFQATT, CDR2 SNEGSKA (reference sequence). V trimming: 4 bases; J trimming: 10 bases; junction bases outside the gene matches: 4. CDR3 region: CSATPGQGAKLFF. The CDR3 DNA reads TGCAGTGCTACCCCGGGACAGGGGGCAAAACTGTTTTTT.

This clonotype showed up just a few times. V is TRBV11-3 and J is TRBJ2-1; 8 bases are shared with TRBD2. Germline CDR1 SGHNT, CDR2 YENEEA. The CDR3 is 14 residues long. The trim removed 5 bases at V and 8 bases at J, leaving 8 bases unmatched. CDR3 DNA sequence: TGTGCCAGCAGCCATAGGAGAGCGGGGGATGAGCAGTTCTTC. Residues: CASSHRRAGDEQFF.

This clonotype was seen ten or more times. J is TRBJ2-5 and V is TRBV2; 8 bases align to TRBD1. Losses at the gene ends were 11 bases for V and 2 bases for J; bases not matched to a gene: 10. From germline, CDR1 is SNHLY and CDR2 FYNNEI. The CDR3 extends over 14 amino acids. The DNA for the CDR3 is TGTGCCGGACAGGGACAGGAAAATCAAGAGACCCAGTACTTC. Its translation is CAGQGQENQETQYF.

This clonotype was counted between two and nine times. The chain is built from TRBV7-2 and TRBJ2-7; unclear D gene. The V and J ends lost 1 base and 8 bases respectively, with 9 bases between them. Per germline, CDR1 SGHTA and CDR2 FQGNSA. CDR3 size: 12 residues. In nucleotides, the CDR3 is TGTGCCAGCAGCTTAGGTAGTTCCCAGCAGTACTTC. It is translated as CASSLGSSQQYF.

This clonotype was seen at least ten times. The chain has TRBV12-3 or TRBV12-4 and TRBJ1-1; D uncertain. Trimming removed 7 bases at V and 2 bases at J, with 5 bases between. The CDR3 loop spans 11 amino acids. The CDR3 sequence is CASTTNTEAFF. In DNA, the CDR3 is TGTGCCAGCACCACCAACACTGAAGCTTTCTTT.